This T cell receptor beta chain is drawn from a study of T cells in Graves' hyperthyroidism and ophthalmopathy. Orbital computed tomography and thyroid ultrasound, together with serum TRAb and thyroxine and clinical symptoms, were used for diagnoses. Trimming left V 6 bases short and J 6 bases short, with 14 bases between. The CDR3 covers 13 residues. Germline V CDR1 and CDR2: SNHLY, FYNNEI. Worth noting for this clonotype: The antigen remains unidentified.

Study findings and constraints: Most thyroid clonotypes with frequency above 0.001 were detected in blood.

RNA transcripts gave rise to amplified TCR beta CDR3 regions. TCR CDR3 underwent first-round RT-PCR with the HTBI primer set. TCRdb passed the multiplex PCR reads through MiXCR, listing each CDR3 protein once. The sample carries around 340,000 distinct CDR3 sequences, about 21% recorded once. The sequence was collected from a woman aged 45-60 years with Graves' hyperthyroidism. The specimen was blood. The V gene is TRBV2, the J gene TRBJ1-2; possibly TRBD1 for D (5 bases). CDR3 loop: CASSRRDRDGYTF. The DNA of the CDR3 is TGTGCCAGCAGCCGCCGGGACCGCGATGGCTACACCTTC.